This TCR beta chain emerged from a study of cytomegalovirus exposure and HLA in healthy donors. Study at large: In a later analysis, it was reported that the roughly 130 validation repertoires had been produced on the same platform as the roughly 700 repertoires belonging to the first cohort. Study observations and caveats: In vitro confirmation showed three CMV-associated chains to be CMV antigen specific. Cytomegalovirus-associated TCR beta chains were listed, numbering approximately 150.

The ends were cut back, 0 bases at V and 2 bases at J, with 4 bases in the middle. The germline V gene has CDR1 MNHEY and CDR2 SMNVEV (reference sequence). CDR3 length equals 13 residues. Some clones are missing from TCRdb's copy, which holds only in-frame ones; the method was immunoSEQ multiplex PCR. The sample consists of 200,000 to 250,000 clones, around four fifths of them appearing once. Concerning this clone itself: Its antigen remains unidentified.

The sample comprised PBMCs. The V and J genes are TRBV27 and TRBJ1-2; D not resolved. This TCR was recovered from a woman in her 30s in good health and CMV-seropositive. This CDR3 reads CASSLSKNYGYTF. The CDR3 DNA is TGTGCCAGCAGTTTATCGAAGAACTATGGCTACACCTTC.